Included here is one T cell receptor (beta chain) sequence, with context. This sample was included in a study of beta chain features in type 1 diabetes. The entirety of the isolated RNA underwent reverse transcription, so expressed TCRB transcripts were sequenced. Clones were sequenced by immunoSEQ multiplex PCR, and TCRdb holds only the in-frame ones, with some missing. The sample lists 150,000 to 200,000 clones, roughly 9.1% occurring once. The ends were cut back, 0 bases at V and 6 bases at J, with 15 bases in the middle. Germline-derived CDR1 and CDR2 are GTSNPN and SVGIG (reference sequence). This CDR3 is 14 amino acids long.

The chain uses TRBV30 and TRBJ2-7, with D possibly being TRBD2 (5 bases). The sample taken for sequencing was central memory CD4+ T cells from blood. The origin of this receptor is a woman under 30 in good health. The CDR3 bases are TGTGCCTGGAGTGTAGCGCGACCGGGGTCCGAGCAGTACTTC. This gives the protein CAWSVARPGSEQYF.